Presented here are 9 T cell receptor beta chains from one specimen sequenced in a study of blood T cells in healthy people across ages. PCR was performed a second time for about 7 to 11 cycles using a sample-barcoded 5' primer and a J-beta primer mix. MiXCR, run by TCRdb on the 5' RACE reads, gives a single entry per CDR3 protein. This repertoire shows about 1.8 million distinct CDR3 sequences, roughly 52% found once; its top ten account for around 2.1%. Sequencing was done on a sample of blood. These receptors all come from a woman aged 40 to 50 in good health.

A single count supports this clonotype. The chain combines TRBV4-1 with TRBJ1-6; perhaps TRBD1 as D (6 bases). V was clipped by 2 bases and J by 7 bases, with 24 bases between them. Germline V gives CDR1 MGHRA, CDR2 YSYEKL. This CDR3 has 19 amino acids. The CDR3 sequence: CASSQSSMNSGVRNSPLHF. The CDR3 DNA reads as TGCGCCAGCAGCCAAAGCTCGATGAACTCAGGGGTCAGGAATTCACCCCTCCACTTT.

Worth noting for this clonotype: A much larger clone differs by one base, so this may be a read error. The genes are TRBV11-1 and TRBJ2-5; 7 bases align to TRBD1. V lost 5 bases and J lost 3; bases outside the gene matches: 6. Germline lookup yields CDR1 SGHAT and CDR2 FQDESV (reference sequence). The CDR3 length is 14 residues. Here the CDR3 DNA reads TGTGCCAGCAGCGCGAGCGACAGGGAAGAGACCCAGTACTTC. The encoded protein is CASSASDREETQYF. The full variable domain, rest sourced from reference TRBV11-1 and TRBJ2-5, is EAEVAQSPRYKITEKSQAVAFWCDPISGHATLYWYRQILGQGPELLVQFQDESVVDDSQLPKDRFSAERLKGVDSTLKIQPAELGDSAMYLCASSASDREETQYFGPGTRLLVL.

The chain uses TRBV12-3 or TRBV12-4 and TRBJ2-1; D is perhaps TRBD1 or TRBD2 (5 bases each). V was clipped by 6 bases and J by 6 bases, with 9 bases between them. The length of the CDR3 is 12 residues. CDR3 region: CASRTGANEQFF. CDR3 bases: TGTGCCAGCAGGACCGGGGCCAATGAGCAGTTCTTC.

The DNA of the CDR3 is TGTGCCAGCAGCCCTCCAGGGAGCAGTGAGCAGTTCTTC. This translates into CASSPPGSSEQFF. The V gene is TRBV7-9, the J gene TRBJ2-1, with D possibly called TRBD1 or TRBD2 (5 bases each). CDR1 is SEHNR, CDR2 FQNEAQ, per germline (reference sequence). V lost 5 bases and J lost 9, with 14 bases in between. This CDR3 region has 13 residues.

CDR3: CASSFEQGSDTQYF. The CDR3 DNA reads as TGTGCCAGCAGCTTCGAACAGGGGTCAGATACGCAGTATTTT. This chain uses TRBV11-2 with TRBJ2-3; the match to TRBD1 covers 7 bases. The CDR3 extends over 14 amino acids. The V gene's germline CDR1 is SGHAT and CDR2 FQNNGV. Trimming took 3 bases from V and 4 from J; bases not matched to a gene: 4.

The chain has TRBV25-1 and TRBJ2-7; D is unclear. The length of the CDR3 is 13 residues. Per the germline V gene, CDR1 is MGHDK and CDR2 is SYGVNS. V lost 5 bases and J 5 bases, leaving 13 bases between the germline ends. DNA of the CDR3: TGTGCCAGCAGTTCGTGGGGTTCCAACGAGCAGTACTTC. It encodes CASSSWGSNEQYF.

Concerning this clonotype: A read error is possible here, since a much larger clone lies one base away. V gene TRBV29-1 combines with J gene TRBJ2-4, with D unresolved. Trimming pared 0 bases from V and 13 bases from J, leaving 13 bases between. The germline CDR1 and CDR2 sequences are SQVTM and ANQGSEA. The CDR3 loop spans 12 amino acids. Here the CDR3 reads CSVEDHPYKQYF. For the CDR3, the DNA is TGCAGCGTTGAAGATCATCCTTACAAGCAGTACTTC.

This chain connects TRBV3-1 to TRBJ2-5, with 8 bases lining up with TRBD1. Germline V gene lookup returns CDR1 LGHDT and CDR2 YNNKEL (reference sequence). V was pared by 0 bases and J by 5 bases, with 2 bases of the junction left unmatched. The CDR3 loop spans 14 amino acids. The CDR3 loop is CASSQDTGGETQYF. The CDR3 DNA follows: TGTGCCAGCAGCCAAGATACAGGGGGGGAGACCCAGTACTTC.

The genes are TRBV5-1 and TRBJ1-1; a possible D gene is TRBD1 (6 bases). CDR1 is SGHRS and CDR2 is YFSETQ in the germline V gene. The V end was cut by 4 bases, the J end by 0 bases, with 13 bases between. This CDR3 has 15 residues. This CDR3 reads CASSQLTGLNTEAFF. The DNA for the CDR3 is TGCGCCAGCAGCCAATTAACAGGGCTGAACACTGAAGCTTTCTTT. The variable domain in full, with the rest retrieved from reference TRBV5-1 and TRBJ1-1, is KAGVTQTPRYLIKTRGQQVTLSCSPISGHRSVSWYQQTPGQGLQFLFEYFSETQRNKGNFPGRFSGRQFSNSRSEMNVSTLELGDSALYLCASSQLTGLNTEAFFGQGTRLTVV.